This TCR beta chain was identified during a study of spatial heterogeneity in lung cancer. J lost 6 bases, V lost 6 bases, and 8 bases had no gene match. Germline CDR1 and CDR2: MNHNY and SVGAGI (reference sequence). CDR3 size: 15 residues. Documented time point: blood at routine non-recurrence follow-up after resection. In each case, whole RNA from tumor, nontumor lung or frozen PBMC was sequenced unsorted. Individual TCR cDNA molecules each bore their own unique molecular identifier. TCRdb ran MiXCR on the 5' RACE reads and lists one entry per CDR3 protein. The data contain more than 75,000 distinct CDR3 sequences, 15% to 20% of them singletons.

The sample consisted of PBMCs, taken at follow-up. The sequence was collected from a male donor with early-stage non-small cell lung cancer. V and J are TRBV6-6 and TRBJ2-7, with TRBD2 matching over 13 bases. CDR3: CASSLTSGRPREQYF. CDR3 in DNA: TGTGCCAGCAGCCTGACTAGCGGGAGGCCTCGCGAGCAGTACTTC.